Listed below are T cell receptor beta chains from one sample, sequenced in a study of blood T cell repertoires in COVID-19. Sequencing used immunoSEQ multiplex PCR; TCRdb keeps in-frame clones, though not all of them. The sample lists roughly 130,000 clones; 80% to 90% were seen once. The sample was peripheral blood. Receptors originate from a woman aged 55-70 years with acute or convalescent COVID-19. Each CDR3 is given with its conserved first and last residue. D genes are given only for firm matches. The size field is filled for only some rows; it gives once, few, many or a size class.

clone_size	d_call	v_call	j_call	cdr3_nt	cdr3_aa
once	-	TRBV6-1	TRBJ1-2	TGTGCCAGCAGTGACGGGGGAGTCTATGGCTACACCTTC	CASSDGGVYGYTF
-	TRBD2	TRBV7-3	TRBJ2-1	TGTGCCAGCAGCCTAGAAGGACTAGCCAGGGGTGAGCAGTTCTTC	CASSLEGLARGEQFF
once	TRBD1	TRBV6-4	TRBJ1-5	TGTGCCAGCAGGTCACACGGTCGGGACAGGGGATATCAGCCCCAGCATTTT	CASRSHGRDRGYQPQHF
-	TRBD1	TRBV6-6	TRBJ2-3	TGTGCCAGCAGTCCCCAGGGACAGGGCGTTAGCACAGATACGCAGTATTTT	CASSPQGQGVSTDTQYF
-	-	TRBV5-5	TRBJ1-4	TGTGCCAGCAGCTTGGTATTTACGGGAGAAAAACTGTTTTTT	CASSLVFTGEKLFF
-	-	TRBV9	TRBJ1-1	TGTGCCAGCAGCGCCCATGGGGACTCGTACACTGAAGCTTTCTTT	CASSAHGDSYTEAFF
-	-	TRBV5-1	TRBJ2-2	TGCGCCAGCAGCTTGAGTCAGGGGAACACCGGGGAGCTGTTTTTT	CASSLSQGNTGELFF
-	-	TRBV10-3	TRBJ1-6	TGTGCCATCCAAATCTCGGAGAATTCACCCCTCCACTTT	CAIQISENSPLHF
-	-	TRBV7-9	TRBJ2-5	TGTGCCAGCAGCTTAGGACACCCGTCGGGGGAGACCCAGTACTTC	CASSLGHPSGETQYF
-	-	TRBV23-1	TRBJ1-5	TGCGCCAGCAGTCAGGGGGGTCAGAGTTACAATCAGCCCCAGCATTTT	CASSQGGQSYNQPQHF
-	TRBD1	TRBV6-2/TRBV6-3	TRBJ1-2	TGTGCCAGCAGTTACTCGGACAGGGCGAGGGATGGCTACACCTTC	CASSYSDRARDGYTF
few	-	TRBV30	TRBJ1-5	TGTGCCTGGCGGGGAGGGAACAATCAGCCCCAGCATTTT	CAWRGGNNQPQHF
-	-	TRBV12-3/TRBV12-4	TRBJ1-2	TGTGCCAGCAGCCAGTCTTGGGGCTACACCTTC	CASSQSWGYTF
-	TRBD2	TRBV5-1	TRBJ2-1	TGCGCCAGCAGCCGGGGGGCCTACAATGAGCAGTTCTTC	CASSRGAYNEQFF
-	TRBD2	TRBV2	TRBJ2-1	TGTGCCAGCAGGGATAGCGGGAGGGATGAGCAGTTCTTC	CASRDSGRDEQFF
few	-	TRBV14	TRBJ1-4	TGTGCCAGCAGCCCACGACAGAGTTCTAATGAAAAACTGTTTTTT	CASSPRQSSNEKLFF
-	TRBD1	TRBV6-5	TRBJ1-1	TGTGCCAGCAGTTTAATAGAGGGGGCGACTGAAGCTTTCTTT	CASSLIEGATEAFF
-	TRBD1	TRBV27	TRBJ2-2	TGTGCCAGCAGTTTCCGGGACAGGGTGTTAACCGGGGAGCTGTTTTTT	CASSFRDRVLTGELFF
-	-	TRBV5-1	TRBJ1-1	TGCGCCAGCAGCCTGGGAAAGGGGGCTTTCTTT	CASSLGKGAFF
-	-	TRBV2	TRBJ1-1	TGTGCCAGCAGTGAGGAGGTGGGGTCGGAAGCTTTCTTT	CASSEEVGSEAFF
-	TRBD1	TRBV7-3	TRBJ1-1	TGTGCCAGCAGCTTAACCGGGACAGGGCACACTGAAGCTTTCTTT	CASSLTGTGHTEAFF
-	-	TRBV10-1	TRBJ2-1	TGCGCCAGCAGTGAGTCGCACGGCGGGTCCAATGAGCAGTTCTTC	CASSESHGGSNEQFF
-	TRBD1	TRBV28	TRBJ1-2	TGTGCCAGCAGTTGGGGGACAGGTGGCTACACCTTC	CASSWGTGGYTF
-	TRBD1	TRBV28	TRBJ1-5	TGTGCCAGCAGTTTAGACGGGACAGGGGGCTTTCAGCCCCAGCATTTT	CASSLDGTGGFQPQHF
-	-	TRBV10-3	TRBJ2-1	TGTGCCAGCGGACCAGGCGGGTATGAGCAGTTCTTC	CASGPGGYEQFF
-	-	TRBV18	TRBJ1-5	TGTGCCAGCTCACTTTTTGGACAAGAAAATCAGCCCCAGCATTTT	CASSLFGQENQPQHF
-	-	TRBV7-3	TRBJ1-1	TGTGCCAGCAGCTTAGGGGGGTTCACTGAAGCTTTCTTT	CASSLGGFTEAFF
-	TRBD2	TRBV5-4	TRBJ2-5	TGTGCCAGCAGCTTGGGGGGGAGGGAGGAGACCCAGTACTTC	CASSLGGREETQYF
-	-	TRBV5-4	TRBJ2-7	TGTGCCAGCAGCTTGGCCGGTGGCAACGGCGGATCTTTC	CASSLAGGNGGSF
-	-	TRBV10-2	TRBJ2-7	TGCGCCAGCAGTGCAGGAGGGAGATTACCATACGAGCAGTACTTC	CASSAGGRLPYEQYF
few	-	TRBV6-5	TRBJ1-5	TGTGCCAGCAGCCCGACAGACAGCAATCAGCCCCAGCATTTT	CASSPTDSNQPQHF
-	-	TRBV6-5	TRBJ2-1	TGTGCCAGCTCCCGGGCGGGGAGATACAATGAGCAGTTCTTC	CASSRAGRYNEQFF
-	-	TRBV5-4	TRBJ1-5	TGTGCCAGCAGCTTGGGGAGGGACCAGCCCCAGCATTTT	CASSLGRDQPQHF
-	-	TRBV5-6	TRBJ1-1	TGTGCCAGCAGCCCGTACGGGGTAGACACTGAAGCTTTCTTT	CASSPYGVDTEAFF
-	TRBD2	TRBV6-5	TRBJ2-5	TGTGCCAGCAGTTACTCAGCGGGGGTGGAGACCCAGTACTTC	CASSYSAGVETQYF
-	TRBD1	TRBV28	TRBJ1-2	TGTGCCAGCAGTTTCGCGGGACAGCTCTATGGCTACACCTTC	CASSFAGQLYGYTF
-	TRBD1	TRBV10-3	TRBJ2-5	TGTGCCATCAGTGAGGGAAGACAGGGGGCTGAGACCCAGTACTTC	CAISEGRQGAETQYF
-	-	TRBV5-5	TRBJ2-2	TGTGCCAGCAGCCCGGACGGGGGGCCAGTGAACACCGGGGAGCTGTTTTTT	CASSPDGGPVNTGELFF
-	TRBD2	TRBV29-1	TRBJ2-1	TGCAGCGTTGAAGCGCTAGCGGGATACAATGAGCAGTTCTTC	CSVEALAGYNEQFF
-	-	TRBV27	TRBJ1-1	TGTGCCAGCAGTTCCCGAGGGGGGGGCACTGAAGCTTTCTTT	CASSSRGGGTEAFF
-	TRBD1	TRBV5-5	TRBJ2-7	TGTGCCAGCAGCTACCTCCCCGGGACAGTCTCCTACGAGCAGTACTTC	CASSYLPGTVSYEQYF
-	TRBD2	TRBV28	TRBJ2-7	TGTGCCAGCAGTCAGGGACTAGCGGGAGCCGAGCAGTACTTC	CASSQGLAGAEQYF
-	-	TRBV24-1	TRBJ1-1	TGTGCCGTAAAATGTAGGGACACCCACACTGAAGCTTTCTTT	CAVKCRDTHTEAFF
-	TRBD1	TRBV6-5	TRBJ1-2	TGTGCCAGCAGTTACGGGCCGGGACAGAGGGAGGGCTACACCTTC	CASSYGPGQREGYTF
-	TRBD2	TRBV6-2/TRBV6-3	TRBJ2-3	TGTGCCAGCAGTTATCGGGGGAGGGACACAGATACGCAGTATTTT	CASSYRGRDTDTQYF
-	TRBD1	TRBV2	TRBJ1-2	TGTGCCAGCACGGAGGGACAGGGGTACTCCTATGGCTACACCTTC	CASTEGQGYSYGYTF
few	TRBD1	TRBV10-2	TRBJ1-2	TGCGCCAGCAGCAGACAGGGGGCGGGCAAAGGGCACGACAAAGGCTACACCTTC	CASSRQGAGKGHDKGYTF
-	-	TRBV4-2	TRBJ1-2	TGTGCCAGCAGCCAGGTGGGGGGGCCGATCTATGGCTACACCTTC	CASSQVGGPIYGYTF